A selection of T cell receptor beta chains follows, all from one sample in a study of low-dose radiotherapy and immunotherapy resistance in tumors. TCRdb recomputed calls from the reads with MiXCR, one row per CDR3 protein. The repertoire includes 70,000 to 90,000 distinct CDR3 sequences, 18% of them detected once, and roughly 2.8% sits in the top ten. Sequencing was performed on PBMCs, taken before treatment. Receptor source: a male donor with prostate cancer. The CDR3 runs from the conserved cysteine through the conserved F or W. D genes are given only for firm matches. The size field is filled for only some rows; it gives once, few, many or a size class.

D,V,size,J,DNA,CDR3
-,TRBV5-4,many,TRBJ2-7,TGTGCCAGCAGCTTCACAGGGAGCTCCTACGAGCAGTACTTC,CASSFTGSSYEQYF
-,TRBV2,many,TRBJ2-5,TGTGCCAGCGAAGAGGGGTACCAAGAGACCCAGTACTTC,CASEEGYQETQYF
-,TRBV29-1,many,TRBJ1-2,TGCAGCGTTGTCTGGGAGAATGGCTACACCTTC,CSVVWENGYTF
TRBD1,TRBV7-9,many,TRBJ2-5,TGTGCCAGCAGCTTCGCCAGGGGGCAAGAGACCCAGTACTTC,CASSFARGQETQYF
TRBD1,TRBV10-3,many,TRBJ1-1,TGTGCCATCACTGAATCAGGGGGGAACACTGAAGCTTTCTTT,CAITESGGNTEAFF
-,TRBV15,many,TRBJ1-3,TGTGCCACCAGCAGAGATTCCGGCTCTGGAAACACCATATATTTT,CATSRDSGSGNTIYF
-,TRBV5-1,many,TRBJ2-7,TGCGCCAGCAGCCCACAGGCCAGGGGGGCCTACGAGCAGTACTTC,CASSPQARGAYEQYF
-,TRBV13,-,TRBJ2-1,TGTGCCAGCAGCTCCCCTTCAGGTGGGGGGGCCCAGTTCTTC,CASSSPSGGGAQFF
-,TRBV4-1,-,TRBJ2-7,TGCGCCAGCAGCTCCCCTAGGGGAAGCTCCTACGAGCAGTACTTC,CASSSPRGSSYEQYF
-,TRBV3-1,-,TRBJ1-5,TGTGCCAGCAGCCAAGTCGGGAATAGCAATCAGCCCCAGCATTTT,CASSQVGNSNQPQHF
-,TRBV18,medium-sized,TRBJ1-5,TGCGCCAGCAGCCCGGACAGAAATCAGCCCCAGCATTTT,CASSPDRNQPQHF
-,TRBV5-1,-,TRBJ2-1,TGCGCCAGCAGCACCGGGACCGTCTCCTACAATGAGCAGTTCTTC,CASSTGTVSYNEQFF
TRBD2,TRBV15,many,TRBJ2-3,TGTGCCACCCGGGGGGGCCGTAGAGATACGCAGTATTTT,CATRGGRRDTQYF
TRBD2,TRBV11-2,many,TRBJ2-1,TGTGCCAGCAGGCCACCTTTCAGCGGGATGAAGGAGCAGTTCTTC,CASRPPFSGMKEQFF
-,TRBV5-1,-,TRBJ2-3,TGCGCCAGCAGCTTTGGCGGGGGCTCGGATACGCAGTATTTT,CASSFGGGSDTQYF
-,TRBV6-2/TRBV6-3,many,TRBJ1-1,TGTGCCAGCACCGAGGAAGTGGGTCCCCGGGGAGTAGGGACTGAAGCTTTCTTT,CASTEEVGPRGVGTEAFF
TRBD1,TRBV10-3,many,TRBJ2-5,TGTGCCATCAGTGAGGGGGACAGTACCCAGTACTTC,CAISEGDSTQYF
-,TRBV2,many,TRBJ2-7,TGTGCCAGCAGTGAAACCGCCTCATTCTCCTACGAGCAGTACTTC,CASSETASFSYEQYF
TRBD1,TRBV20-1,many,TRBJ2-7,TGCAGTACCTCCGGGACAGGGCGTTACGAGCAGTACTTC,CSTSGTGRYEQYF
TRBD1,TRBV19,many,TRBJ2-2,TGTGCCAGTAGCCTAACTATTGGACAGGGGAACACCGGGGAGCTGTTTTTT,CASSLTIGQGNTGELFF
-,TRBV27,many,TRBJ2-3,TGTGCCAGCAGAGACGTGGGTGGGACAGATACGCAGTATTTT,CASRDVGGTDTQYF
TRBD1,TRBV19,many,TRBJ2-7,TGTGCCAGTAGCACAGGGGCTATAACCTACGAGCAGTACTTC,CASSTGAITYEQYF
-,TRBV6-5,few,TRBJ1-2,TGTGCCAGCGCGTCAGGCTATGGCTACACCTTC,CASASGYGYTF
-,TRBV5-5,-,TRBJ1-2,TGTGTCAGCACTCCTGGCCCCCTCCCCACAAGTACTTGTGGCTACACCTTC,CVSTPGPLPTSTCGYTF
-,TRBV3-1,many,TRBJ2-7,TGTGCCAGCAGTCGTCCGGACACGAAACACGAGCAGTACTTC,CASSRPDTKHEQYF
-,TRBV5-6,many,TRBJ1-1,TGTGCCAGCAGCTCGTATTCCCGGGACGCCACTAACGAAGCTTTCTTT,CASSSYSRDATNEAFF
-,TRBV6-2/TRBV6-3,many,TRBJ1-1,TGTGCCAGCAGTTACCGAGCCACAGGTCCCGGTCTGGTTGAAGCTTTCTTT,CASSYRATGPGLVEAFF
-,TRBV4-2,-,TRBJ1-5,TGTGCCAGCAGCCAGGAGTTGCGGGGCCAGCCCCAGCATTTT,CASSQELRGQPQHF
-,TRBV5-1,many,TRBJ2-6,TGCGCCAGCAGCTTGTTGGGGGCCTCTGGGGCCAACGTCCTGACTTTC,CASSLLGASGANVLTF
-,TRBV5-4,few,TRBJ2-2,TGTGCCAGCAGCCTTGGCCGGGGGAACACCGGGGAGCTGTTTTTT,CASSLGRGNTGELFF